The rows below give T cell receptor beta chains drawn from one sample of a study of OX40 agonist ivuxolimab in advanced cancers. Profiled with immunoSEQ multiplex PCR; TCRdb holds only in-frame clones, not every one. The sample shows about 80,000 clones, around four fifths of them seen only once. The source material was CD4+ or CD8+ T cells sorted from blood, sampled in a trial of the OX40 agonist ivuxolimab. The origin of the receptors is an adult with an advanced solid tumor such as melanoma, head and neck, liver or kidney cancer. CDR3s leave out the opening cysteine and the closing phenylalanine or tryptophan. The order of the fields is J gene, V gene, D gene, CDR3 protein. D genes are given only for firm matches.

J gene: TRBJ2-7; V gene: TRBV7-2; D gene: TRBD2; CDR3 protein: ASSLTFRLAATYEQY
J gene: TRBJ1-3; V gene: TRBV6-5; D gene: -; CDR3 protein: ASSYSPLNSGNTIY
J gene: TRBJ2-7; V gene: TRBV5-4; D gene: TRBD1; CDR3 protein: ASSFGTGYYEQY
J gene: TRBJ2-3; V gene: TRBV9; D gene: -; CDR3 protein: ASSVDQRRGSDTQY
J gene: TRBJ2-1; V gene: TRBV2; D gene: TRBD2; CDR3 protein: ASSASGLSSYNEQF
J gene: TRBJ2-2; V gene: TRBV5-1; D gene: -; CDR3 protein: ASSFTANTGELF
J gene: TRBJ2-3; V gene: TRBV7-8; D gene: -; CDR3 protein: ASSWIVETQY
J gene: TRBJ1-2; V gene: TRBV30; D gene: -; CDR3 protein: AWSVSPDSYT
J gene: TRBJ2-2; V gene: TRBV30; D gene: TRBD1; CDR3 protein: AWSAGTGAPGELF
J gene: TRBJ2-1; V gene: TRBV6-5; D gene: -; CDR3 protein: ASTLREGGWNEQF
J gene: TRBJ1-2; V gene: TRBV7-2; D gene: TRBD1; CDR3 protein: ASSVQGNLDYGYT
J gene: TRBJ1-4; V gene: TRBV5-1; D gene: -; CDR3 protein: ASSPQGIATNEKLF
J gene: TRBJ2-5; V gene: TRBV5-8; D gene: -; CDR3 protein: ASSLGGTLRLTQY
J gene: TRBJ1-5; V gene: TRBV5-6; D gene: -; CDR3 protein: ASSMGTGDSNQPQH
J gene: TRBJ2-1; V gene: TRBV19; D gene: -; CDR3 protein: ASSIMPKNNEQF
J gene: TRBJ1-2; V gene: TRBV7-9; D gene: -; CDR3 protein: ASSPVAGLSGYT
J gene: TRBJ1-2; V gene: TRBV10-3; D gene: -; CDR3 protein: AISESGSNYGYT
J gene: TRBJ2-7; V gene: TRBV13; D gene: -; CDR3 protein: ASSGTGRSYEQY
J gene: TRBJ1-2; V gene: TRBV5-1; D gene: TRBD1; CDR3 protein: ASSAGQGSYGYT
J gene: TRBJ2-2; V gene: TRBV6-5; D gene: -; CDR3 protein: ASSYMRANTGELF
J gene: TRBJ2-3; V gene: TRBV4-1; D gene: -; CDR3 protein: ASSQDLSTQY
J gene: TRBJ1-1; V gene: TRBV10-3; D gene: -; CDR3 protein: AIGGDSPPTEAF
J gene: TRBJ2-5; V gene: TRBV11-3; D gene: TRBD1; CDR3 protein: ASSSGQGMVQETQY
J gene: TRBJ1-3; V gene: TRBV2; D gene: -; CDR3 protein: ASSELGLGNTIY
J gene: TRBJ1-4; V gene: TRBV18; D gene: -; CDR3 protein: ASSRAVEGATNEKLF
J gene: TRBJ1-5; V gene: TRBV7-6; D gene: -; CDR3 protein: ASSSEAALADQPQH
J gene: TRBJ1-2; V gene: TRBV29-1; D gene: -; CDR3 protein: SVEDRPGNYGYT